The rows below give T cell receptor beta chains drawn from one sample of a study of CD8 T cells in ankylosing spondylitis. MiXCR was run by TCRdb on the 5' RACE reads, yielding one entry per CDR3 protein. The sample carries about 52,000 distinct CDR3 sequences, about 7% recorded once. The sample taken for sequencing was blood, either unsorted or a sorted T cell fraction (not recorded which). Every receptor here comes from a female donor with ankylosing spondylitis or in good health (not recorded which). Each CDR3 is given with its conserved first and last residue. Each record gives: clone size, D gene, V gene, CDR3 length, J gene, CDR3 protein, CDR3 DNA. The D gene is left open where the match is weak. Clone size is not always given. Where it is, it says once, few, many or a class for expanded clones.

many	TRBD1	TRBV12-3/TRBV12-4	15	TRBJ1-5	CASSWDRRGGQPQHF	TGTGCCAGCAGTTGGGACAGGCGAGGAGGGCAGCCCCAGCATTTT
many	NA	TRBV9	13	TRBJ2-5	CASSAFRGETQYF	TGTGCCAGCAGCGCTTTCAGAGGGGAGACCCAGTACTTC
NA	NA	TRBV7-3	13	TRBJ1-1	CASSLTGGREAFF	TGTGCCAGCAGCTTAACGGGGGGCAGAGAAGCTTTCTTT
NA	TRBD1	TRBV7-2	16	TRBJ2-5	CASSRRQGVFQETQYF	TGTGCCAGCAGCAGGCGACAGGGGGTTTTCCAAGAGACCCAGTACTTC
few	TRBD2	TRBV11-2	15	TRBJ2-4	CASSLSGTLGNIQYF	TGTGCCAGCAGCTTGAGCGGGACCCTGGGCAACATTCAGTACTTC
many	NA	TRBV15	15	TRBJ1-5	CATSRGRVSNQPQHF	TGTGCCACCAGCAGAGGCAGGGTCAGCAATCAGCCCCAGCATTTT
many	TRBD1	TRBV20-1	14	TRBJ1-5	CSADDRGRGQPQHF	TGCAGTGCCGACGACAGGGGGCGCGGTCAGCCCCAGCATTTT
many	NA	TRBV10-3	13	TRBJ2-5	CAINIRSGETQYF	TGTGCCATCAATATCCGGAGTGGAGAGACCCAGTACTTC
NA	NA	TRBV7-2	15	TRBJ2-3	CASSLVGAITDTQYF	TGTGCCAGCAGCTTAGTAGGTGCCATCACAGATACGCAGTATTTT
many	NA	TRBV20-1	15	TRBJ1-6	CSAAKVKGGATPLHF	TGCAGTGCCGCTAAGGTGAAAGGGGGAGCGACACCCCTCCACTTT
many	TRBD1	TRBV5-4	14	TRBJ1-2	CASSLQGAVYGYTF	TGTGCCAGCAGCTTACAGGGGGCGGTCTATGGCTACACCTTC
NA	NA	TRBV7-2	13	TRBJ2-3	CASSFAGYGTQYF	TGTGCCAGCAGCTTCGCAGGGTATGGTACGCAGTATTTT
few	NA	TRBV7-2	13	TRBJ2-4	CASSTPGTSNWYF	TGTGCCAGCAGCACCCCCGGGACAAGTAATTGGTACTTC
few	NA	TRBV11-2	15	TRBJ2-3	CASTTTGALTDTQYF	TGTGCCAGCACGACAACAGGAGCCCTCACAGATACGCAGTATTTT
many	TRBD1	TRBV20-1	17	TRBJ1-5	CSARDKAGGGLNQPQHF	TGCAGTGCTAGAGATAAGGCAGGGGGCGGACTCAATCAGCCCCAGCATTTT
NA	NA	TRBV5-6	18	TRBJ1-2	CAISPGLLGVGIENGYTF	TGTGCCATCAGCCCCGGGCTCCTGGGCGTAGGCATAGAAAATGGCTACACCTTC
many	TRBD2	TRBV20-1	18	TRBJ2-1	CSAPQTSGYSYSYNEQFF	TGCAGTGCTCCACAAACTAGCGGATATTCGTACTCCTACAATGAGCAGTTCTTC
many	NA	TRBV5-1	14	TRBJ2-5	CASSAPGGEETQYF	TGCGCCAGCAGCGCCCCGGGGGGCGAAGAGACCCAGTACTTC
many	NA	TRBV2	15	TRBJ2-7	CASSEWSGGWDEQYF	TGTGCCAGCAGTGAGTGGTCGGGCGGATGGGACGAGCAGTACTTC
many	TRBD1	TRBV29-1	12	TRBJ2-5	CSARQGTETQYF	TGCAGCGCCCGACAGGGGACGGAGACCCAGTACTTC
many	NA	TRBV7-6	14	TRBJ1-1	CASSQKQLNTEAFF	TGTGCCAGCAGCCAGAAGCAACTGAACACTGAAGCTTTCTTT
many	TRBD2	TRBV12-3/TRBV12-4	13	TRBJ2-3	CASSQAGGDTQYF	TGTGCCAGCAGCCAAGCGGGGGGGGATACGCAGTATTTT
NA	TRBD1	TRBV12-3/TRBV12-4	13	TRBJ1-3	CAGGTGKGNTIYF	TGTGCCGGAGGGACAGGGAAAGGAAACACCATATATTTT
many	NA	TRBV5-1	13	TRBJ1-1	CASSSSGGVGAFF	TGCGCCAGCAGCTCCTCGGGGGGAGTGGGAGCTTTCTTT
many	NA	TRBV6-7	13	TRBJ2-5	CASSPDSQETQYF	TGTGCCAGCAGTCCCGACAGCCAAGAGACCCAGTACTTC
many	NA	TRBV6-6	11	TRBJ2-7	CASNNYYEQYF	TGTGCCAGCAACAACTACTACGAGCAGTACTTC
many	NA	TRBV7-2	13	TRBJ2-5	CASSLRVGETQYF	TGTGCCAGCAGCTTGAGGGTCGGTGAGACCCAGTACTTC
many	NA	TRBV5-1	14	TRBJ2-3	CASSFGRERDTQYF	TGCGCCAGCAGCTTTGGCAGGGAAAGAGATACGCAGTATTTT
many	NA	TRBV19	15	TRBJ2-1	CASSIGQSFYNEQFF	TGTGCCAGTAGTATCGGACAGAGTTTCTACAATGAGCAGTTCTTC
many	TRBD2	TRBV5-5	16	TRBJ2-5	CASSLGVAGGQETQYF	TGTGCCAGCAGCTTAGGGGTAGCGGGGGGGCAAGAGACCCAGTACTTC
few	NA	TRBV12-3/TRBV12-4	13	TRBJ2-7	CASSLGGSNEQYF	TGTGCCAGCAGTTTAGGCGGGTCAAACGAGCAGTACTTC
many	NA	TRBV20-1	14	TRBJ1-5	CSARKAQSNQPQHF	TGCAGTGCTAGAAAGGCTCAAAGCAATCAGCCCCAGCATTTT
many	TRBD1	TRBV6-2/TRBV6-3	14	TRBJ1-2	CASSYQQGTYGYTF	TGTGCCAGCAGTTACCAACAGGGGACCTATGGCTACACCTTC
many	NA	TRBV27	15	TRBJ2-7	CASSLRGPTSYEQYF	TGTGCCAGCAGTCTCAGGGGACCGACTTCCTACGAGCAGTACTTC
many	NA	TRBV20-1	13	TRBJ2-1	CSASRSSYNEQFF	TGCAGTGCTTCGCGGAGCTCCTACAATGAGCAGTTCTTC
NA	NA	TRBV20-1	11	TRBJ1-1	CSARDRTEAFF	TGCAGTGCTAGAGATCGTACTGAAGCTTTCTTT
many	TRBD1	TRBV11-3	15	TRBJ1-4	CASSFPGQGGEKLFF	TGTGCCAGCAGCTTTCCGGGACAGGGTGGAGAAAAACTGTTTTTT
many	NA	TRBV12-3/TRBV12-4	16	TRBJ1-5	CASTLGGGGSNQPQHF	TGTGCCAGCACCTTAGGGGGGGGCGGGAGCAATCAGCCCCAGCATTTT
many	TRBD1	TRBV29-1	17	TRBJ1-1	CSVEVPGATGWGTEAFF	TGCAGCGTTGAAGTCCCAGGGGCGACAGGGTGGGGAACTGAAGCTTTCTTT
few	NA	TRBV2	18	TRBJ2-6	CASSEIRWATRGANVLTF	TGTGCCAGCAGTGAAATTCGTTGGGCTACAAGGGGGGCCAACGTCCTGACTTTC
NA	NA	TRBV30	11	TRBJ1-1	CAWSVWTEAFF	TGTGCCTGGAGTGTGTGGACTGAAGCTTTCTTT
many	NA	TRBV27	13	TRBJ1-3	CASSSSSGNTIYF	TGTGCCAGCAGTAGTAGCTCTGGAAACACCATATATTTT
NA	NA	TRBV5-1	16	TRBJ1-5	CAISPGQGDLDQPQHF	TGCGCCATCAGTCCGGGACAAGGGGATTTAGACCAGCCCCAGCATTTT
many	TRBD2	TRBV5-5	15	TRBJ2-3	CASSPGGGVEDTQYF	TGTGCCAGCAGCCCCGGGGGGGGCGTGGAAGATACGCAGTATTTT
many	NA	TRBV21-1	18	TRBJ2-2	CASSPRKSLAGGPGELFF	TGTGCCAGCAGCCCCCGGAAGTCGCTAGCGGGGGGTCCCGGGGAGCTGTTTTTT
many	NA	TRBV2	15	TRBJ2-3	CASSAGSGPGDTQYF	TGTGCCAGCAGTGCGGGTAGCGGCCCCGGAGATACGCAGTATTTT
many	TRBD2	TRBV4-2	15	TRBJ2-3	CASSQGTSESDTQYF	TGTGCCAGCAGCCAAGGGACTAGCGAGTCAGATACGCAGTATTTT
many	NA	TRBV3-1	16	TRBJ1-5	CASSPTPGTSGQPQHF	TGTGCCAGCAGCCCCACCCCCGGGACGTCGGGTCAGCCCCAGCATTTT
many	NA	TRBV5-1	13	TRBJ2-3	CASSFGGTDTQYF	TGCGCCAGCAGCTTTGGGGGCACAGATACGCAGTATTTT
many	NA	TRBV5-1	16	TRBJ2-7	CASSLGGGYLSYEQYF	TGCGCCAGCAGCTTGGGAGGAGGGTACCTTTCCTACGAGCAGTACTTC
once	TRBD1	TRBV29-1	9	TRBJ2-3	CSGTGTQYF	TGCAGCGGGACAGGTACGCAGTATTTT
many	NA	TRBV20-1	12	TRBJ2-5	CSARADQETQYF	TGCAGTGCTAGAGCGGACCAAGAGACCCAGTACTTC
many	NA	TRBV12-3/TRBV12-4	14	TRBJ1-5	CASSLGLGNQPQHF	TGTGCCAGCAGTTTGGGGTTGGGAAATCAGCCCCAGCATTTT